What follows are 18 T cell receptor beta chains derived from one specimen sequenced in a study of neoadjuvant anti-PD-1 for oral cavity cancer. The repertoire was sequenced with immunoSEQ multiplex PCR; TCRdb's copy has only in-frame clones and lacks some. The sample lists 16,000 or so clones; approximately 61% were seen once. The sample here was PBMCs, taken before nivolumab (anti-PD-1) treatment. These receptors all stem from a person between 35 and 79 years old with oral cavity squamous cell carcinoma.

J is TRBJ2-2 and V is TRBV19; 11 bases line up with TRBD2. J was trimmed by 5 bases and V by 6 bases; bases with no gene match: 5. The CDR3 totals 15 residues. Germline assignment: CDR1 LNHDA and CDR2 SQIVND (reference sequence). This CDR3 is CASSPTSGVTGELFF. DNA for the CDR3: TGTGCCAGTAGCCCGACTAGCGGGGTAACCGGGGAGCTGTTTTTT.

The chain is built from TRBV27 and TRBJ1-1; maybe TRBD1 (5 bases). CDR3 length equals 13 residues. Looked up from germline, CDR1 is MNHEY and CDR2 is SMNVEV (reference sequence). The V and J ends lost 5 bases and 7 bases respectively, with 14 bases between them. CDR3: CASSPQAGGEAFF. The CDR3 DNA is TGTGCCAGCAGTCCCCAGGCTGGGGGTGAAGCTTTCTTT.

This clone turned up a few times. The genes are TRBV25-1 and TRBJ1-4; D not resolved. The CDR3 runs 12 residues. CDR1 is MGHDK and CDR2 is SYGVNS in the germline V gene. V lost 0 bases and J 8 bases, leaving 4 bases between the germline ends. CDR3 sequence: CASSEYREKLFF. The DNA of the CDR3 is TGTGCCAGCAGTGAATATAGGGAAAAACTGTTTTTT.

This clone was counted a few times. The chain combines TRBV10-1 with TRBJ2-1; 15 bases fit TRBD2. With 6 bases clipped from V and 7 bases from J, the junction kept 13 bases outside the gene matches. The length of the CDR3 is 18 residues. Germline V gene data show CDR1 as WNHNN and CDR2 as SYGVQD (reference sequence). CDR3 sequence reads: CASSPGGLAGGDTNEQFF. The CDR3 DNA is TGCGCCAGCAGCCCCGGGGGACTAGCGGGAGGAGATACGAATGAGCAGTTCTTC.

The genes are TRBV6-1 and TRBJ1-3; D gene unclear. Germline CDR1 MNHNS, CDR2 SASEGT. This CDR3 is built from 13 residues. Trimming stripped 1 base from V and 2 bases from J, with 3 bases between. The CDR3 sequence is CASSEGTGNTIYF. The CDR3 DNA is TGTGCCAGCAGTGAAGGAACTGGAAACACCATATATTTT.

The V gene is TRBV12-5, the J gene TRBJ2-1, with 10 bases fitting TRBD1. The germline V gene has CDR1 LGHNT and CDR2 FRNRAP. The CDR3 totals 18 residues. The V gene end was trimmed by 3 bases and the J gene end by 6 bases; junction bases not matched to a gene: 14. CDR3 in amino acids: CASGFSPSGTGESNEQFF. The DNA for the CDR3 is TGTGCTAGTGGTTTCTCTCCTTCCGGGACAGGGGAGTCCAATGAGCAGTTCTTC.

This chain uses TRBV10-3 with TRBJ2-1, with 7 bases fitting TRBD2. Germline V CDR1 and CDR2: ENHRY, SYGVKD. The CDR3 extends over 14 amino acids. Germline trimming cut 7 bases from V and 6 bases from J; bases unmatched to any gene: 9. This CDR3 reads CAITASGKGNEQFF. CDR3 DNA: TGTGCCATCACTGCCAGCGGGAAAGGCAATGAGCAGTTCTTC.

This rearrangement joins TRBV9 to TRBJ1-1; 7 bases map to TRBD1. Germline V gene data show CDR1 as SGDLS and CDR2 as YYNGEE. V trimming: 4 bases; J trimming: 1 base; junction bases outside the gene matches: 7. The CDR3 spans 15 residues. The CDR3 is CASSPNYRGNTEAFF. As DNA, the CDR3 is TGTGCCAGCAGCCCTAACTACAGGGGGAACACTGAAGCTTTCTTT.

The V and J genes are TRBV29-1 and TRBJ2-1, with D possibly being TRBD2 (5 bases). This CDR3 has 14 residues. The V end was cut by 4 bases, the J end by 0 bases, with 10 bases between. Germline V gene sequence: CDR1 SQVTM, CDR2 ANQGSEA. This CDR3 is CSVATTSSYNEQFF. CDR3 DNA: TGCAGCGTTGCGACTACCAGCTCCTACAATGAGCAGTTCTTC.

This clone was detected a few times. V and J are TRBV7-9 and TRBJ2-7; 14 nucleotides align to TRBD2. The V gene end was trimmed by 5 bases and the J gene end by 2 bases; junction bases not matched to a gene: 5. From germline, CDR1 is SEHNR and CDR2 FQNEAQ (reference sequence). The CDR3 consists of 16 residues. The CDR3 loop reads CASSGLAGGSTYEQYF. CDR3 nucleotides: TGTGCCAGCAGCGGACTAGCGGGAGGCTCCACCTACGAGCAGTACTTC.

The chain is built from TRBV6-5 and TRBJ2-1, with 7 bases identical to TRBD1. Germline V gives CDR1 MNHEY, CDR2 SVGAGI. Germline trimming cut 2 bases from V and 5 bases from J; bases unmatched to any gene: 3. CDR3 size: 14 residues. Here the CDR3 DNA reads TGTGCCAGCAGTTACGGGGACAGTCACAATGAGCAGTTCTTC. Its translation: CASSYGDSHNEQFF.

This sequence joins TRBV30 and TRBJ2-5; D unclear. Trimming removed 0 bases at V and 1 base at J, with 12 bases between. Germline V gene lookup returns CDR1 GTSNPN and CDR2 SVGIG (reference sequence). This CDR3 contains 15 residues. CDR3 nucleotides: TGTGCCTGGAGTGTTATTTGGGCCGCCCAAGAGACCCAGTACTTC. Its translation: CAWSVIWAAQETQYF.

For the CDR3, the DNA is TGTGCTAGTGGTTTGTCAACCCCCCCCGGGGAGCTGTTTTTT. It yields the protein CASGLSTPPGELFF. The V and J genes are TRBV12-5 and TRBJ2-2; no reliable D call. Between the trimmed V and J ends, which lost 2 bases and 6 bases, there was a span of 10 bases. This CDR3 comprises 14 residues. CDR1 LGHNT and CDR2 FRNRAP come from the germline V gene.

The J gene is TRBJ1-2, the V gene TRBV4-2; 7 bases agree with TRBD1. V lost 0 bases and J lost 4; bases outside the gene matches: 8. Germline V gene lookup returns CDR1 LGHNA and CDR2 YNFKEQ. The CDR3 consists of 16 residues. This CDR3 reads CASSQDGTANSYGYTF. CDR3 nucleotide sequence: TGTGCCAGCAGCCAAGACGGGACAGCCAATTCCTATGGCTACACCTTC.

The rearrangement joins TRBV10-3 to TRBJ2-3, with 7 bases fitting TRBD1. CDR3 size: 14 residues. Trimming took 4 bases from V and 0 from J; bases not matched to a gene: 1. Germline V gene sequence: CDR1 ENHRY, CDR2 SYGVKD. Here the CDR3 reads CAISVGQSTDTQYF. Here the CDR3 DNA reads TGTGCCATCAGTGTGGGACAGAGCACAGATACGCAGTATTTT.

This clone appeared a few times. This chain uses TRBV9 with TRBJ2-7; 8 nucleotides agree with TRBD2. This CDR3 has 14 residues. CDR1 SGDLS and CDR2 YYNGEE come from the germline V gene. J gave up 6 bases and V 4 bases, and 9 bases lay outside the gene matches. The CDR3 reads CASSPREGTSEQYF. CDR3 nucleotides: TGTGCCAGCAGCCCGAGAGAAGGGACTAGCGAGCAGTACTTC. Looking up the rest from reference TRBV9 and TRBJ2-7 gives the full variable domain: DSGVTQTPKHLITATGQRVTLRCSPRSGDLSVYWYQQSLDQGLQFLIQYYNGEERAKGNILERFSAQQFPDLHSELNLSSLELGDSALYFCASSPREGTSEQYFGPGTRLTVT.

The rearrangement uses TRBV2 and TRBJ2-4, with no clear D. The CDR3 extends over 15 amino acids. V shed 6 bases and J shed 0 bases, with 12 bases lying between them. Looked up from germline, CDR1 is SNHLY and CDR2 is FYNNEI. CDR3 nucleotide sequence: TGTGCCAGCAGCCCCAACACTCAAGCCAAAAACATTCAGTACTTC. Its protein product is CASSPNTQAKNIQYF.

This clone occurred a few times. The V and J genes are TRBV5-1 and TRBJ1-1; D call uncertain. Trimming cost V 0 bases and J 1 base, with 22 bases left between them. This CDR3 contains 19 residues. Germline values: CDR1 SGHRS, CDR2 YFSETQ. DNA for the CDR3: TGCGCCAGCAGCTTGGCCTACTCCAGGTCGCAGCGGTCGAACACTGAAGCTTTCTTT. Encoded protein: CASSLAYSRSQRSNTEAFF.